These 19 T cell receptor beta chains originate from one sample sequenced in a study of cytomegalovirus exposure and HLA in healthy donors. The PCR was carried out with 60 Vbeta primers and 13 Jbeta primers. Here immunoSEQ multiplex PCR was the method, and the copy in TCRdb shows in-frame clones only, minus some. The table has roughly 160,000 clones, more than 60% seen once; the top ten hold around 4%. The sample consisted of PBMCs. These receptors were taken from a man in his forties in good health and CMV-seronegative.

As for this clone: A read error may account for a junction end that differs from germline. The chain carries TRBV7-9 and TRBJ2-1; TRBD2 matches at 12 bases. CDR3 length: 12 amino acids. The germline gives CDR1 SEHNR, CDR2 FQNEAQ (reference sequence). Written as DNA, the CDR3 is TGTTCCAGCAGCCTAGCGGGGGGGCGACTGTTCTTC. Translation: CSSSLAGGRLFF.

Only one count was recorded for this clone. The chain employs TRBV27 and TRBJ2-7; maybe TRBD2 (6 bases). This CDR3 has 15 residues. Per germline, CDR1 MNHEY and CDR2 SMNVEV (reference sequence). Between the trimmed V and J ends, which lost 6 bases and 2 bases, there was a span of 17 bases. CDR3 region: CASSLGPSGAYEQYF. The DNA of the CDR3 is TGTGCCAGCAGCTTGGGACCGTCGGGGGCCTACGAGCAGTACTTC.

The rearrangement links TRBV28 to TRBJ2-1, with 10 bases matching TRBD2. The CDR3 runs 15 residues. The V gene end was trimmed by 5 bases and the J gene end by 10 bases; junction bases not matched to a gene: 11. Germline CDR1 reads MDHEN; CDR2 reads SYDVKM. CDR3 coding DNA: TGTGCCAGCAGTCCAAGCGGGGGGGTTCTGCGGGAGCAGTTCTTC. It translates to CASSPSGGVLREQFF. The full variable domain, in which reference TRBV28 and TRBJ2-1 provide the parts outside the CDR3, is DVKVTQSSRYLVKRTGEKVFLECVQDMDHENMFWYRQDPGLGLRLIYFSYDVKMKEKGDIPEGYSVSREKKERFSLILESASTNQTSMYLCASSPSGGVLREQFFGPGTRLTVL.

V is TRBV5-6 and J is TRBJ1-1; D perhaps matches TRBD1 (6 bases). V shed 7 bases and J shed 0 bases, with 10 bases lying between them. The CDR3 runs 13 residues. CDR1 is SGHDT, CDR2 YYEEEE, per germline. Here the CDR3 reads CASLDSLNTEAFF. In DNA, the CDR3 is TGTGCCAGCCTGGACAGCCTGAACACTGAAGCTTTCTTT.

Here the CDR3 reads CASTPGQADTQYF. In nucleotides, the CDR3 is TGTGCCAGTACCCCGGGACAAGCAGATACGCAGTATTTT. The chain is built from TRBV19 and TRBJ2-3, with D perhaps TRBD1 (6 bases). Germline CDR1 LNHDA, CDR2 SQIVND (reference sequence). The ends were cut back, 7 bases at V and 4 bases at J, with 12 bases in the middle. This CDR3 has 13 residues.

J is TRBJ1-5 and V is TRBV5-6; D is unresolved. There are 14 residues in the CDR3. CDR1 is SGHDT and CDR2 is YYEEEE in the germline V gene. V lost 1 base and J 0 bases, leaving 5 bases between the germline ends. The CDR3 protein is CASSLRVSNQPQHF. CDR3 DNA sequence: TGTGCCAGCAGCTTGCGGGTTAGCAATCAGCCCCAGCATTTT. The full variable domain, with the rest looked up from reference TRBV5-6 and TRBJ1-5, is DAGVTQSPTHLIKTRGQQVTLRCSPKSGHDTVSWYQQALGQGPQFIFQYYEEEERQRGNFPDRFSGHQFPNYSSELNVNALLLGDSALYLCASSLRVSNQPQHFGDGTRLSIL.

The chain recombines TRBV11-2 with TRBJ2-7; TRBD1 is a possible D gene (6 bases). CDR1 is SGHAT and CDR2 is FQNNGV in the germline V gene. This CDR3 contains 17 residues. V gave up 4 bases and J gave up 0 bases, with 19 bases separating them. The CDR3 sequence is CASSSTLYGQSSYEQYF. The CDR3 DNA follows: TGTGCCAGCAGCTCGACCTTGTACGGACAGAGCTCCTACGAGCAGTACTTC.

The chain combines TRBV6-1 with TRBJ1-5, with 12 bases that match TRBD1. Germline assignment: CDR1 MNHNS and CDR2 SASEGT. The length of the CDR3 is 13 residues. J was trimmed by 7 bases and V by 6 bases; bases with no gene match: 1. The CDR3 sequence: CASRGQGAQPQHF. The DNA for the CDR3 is TGTGCCAGCAGGGGACAGGGGGCACAGCCCCAGCATTTT.

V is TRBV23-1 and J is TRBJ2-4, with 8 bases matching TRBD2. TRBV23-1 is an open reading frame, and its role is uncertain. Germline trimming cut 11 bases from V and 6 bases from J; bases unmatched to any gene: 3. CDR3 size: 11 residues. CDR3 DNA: TGCGCCCTCGGGGGGGTAAACATTCAGTACTTC. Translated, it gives CALGGVNIQYF.

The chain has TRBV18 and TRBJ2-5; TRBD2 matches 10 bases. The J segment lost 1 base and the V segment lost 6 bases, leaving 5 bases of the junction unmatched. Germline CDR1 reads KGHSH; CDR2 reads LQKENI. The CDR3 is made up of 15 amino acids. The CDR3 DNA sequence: TGTGCCAGCTCCCTAGCGGGGGCCTCCCAAGAGACCCAGTACTTC. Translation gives CASSLAGASQETQYF.

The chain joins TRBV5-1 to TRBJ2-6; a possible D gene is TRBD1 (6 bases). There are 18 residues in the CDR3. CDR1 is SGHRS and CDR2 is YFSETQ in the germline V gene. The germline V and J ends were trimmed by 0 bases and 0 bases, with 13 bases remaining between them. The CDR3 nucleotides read TGCGCCAGCAGCTTGGGGACAGCCTTTCCCTCTGGGGCCAACGTCCTGACTTTC. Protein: CASSLGTAFPSGANVLTF.

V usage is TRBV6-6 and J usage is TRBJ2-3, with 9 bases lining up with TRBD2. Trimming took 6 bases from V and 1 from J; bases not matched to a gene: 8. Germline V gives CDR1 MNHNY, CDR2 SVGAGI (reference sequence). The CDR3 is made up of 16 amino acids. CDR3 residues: CASRASGDPRTDTQYF. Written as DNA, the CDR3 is TGTGCCAGCAGGGCTAGCGGGGACCCGCGCACAGATACGCAGTATTTT.

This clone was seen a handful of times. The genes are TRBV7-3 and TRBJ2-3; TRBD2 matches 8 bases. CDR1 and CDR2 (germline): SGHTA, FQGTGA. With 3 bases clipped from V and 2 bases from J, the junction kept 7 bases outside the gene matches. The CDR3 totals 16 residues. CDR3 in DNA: TGTGCCAGCAGCTTGTTTGCGGGGGGCCCCACAGATACGCAGTATTTT. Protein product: CASSLFAGGPTDTQYF. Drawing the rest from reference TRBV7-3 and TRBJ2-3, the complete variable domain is GAGVSQTPSNKVTEKGKYVELRCDPISGHTALYWYRQSLGQGPEFLIYFQGTGAADDSGLPNDRFFAVRPEGSVSTLKIQRTERGDSAVYLCASSLFAGGPTDTQYFGPGTRLTVL.

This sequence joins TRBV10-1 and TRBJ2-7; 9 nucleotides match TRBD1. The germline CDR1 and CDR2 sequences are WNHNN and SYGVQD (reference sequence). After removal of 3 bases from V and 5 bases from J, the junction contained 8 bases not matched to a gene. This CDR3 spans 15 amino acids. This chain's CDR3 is CASSETWTGVDEQYF. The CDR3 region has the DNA TGCGCCAGCAGTGAAACTTGGACAGGGGTGGACGAGCAGTACTTC.

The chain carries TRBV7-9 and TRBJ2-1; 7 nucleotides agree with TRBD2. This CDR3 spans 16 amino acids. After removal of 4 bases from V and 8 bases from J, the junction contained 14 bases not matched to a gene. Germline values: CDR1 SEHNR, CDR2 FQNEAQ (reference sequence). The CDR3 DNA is TGTGCCAGCAGCTGGGAAGGTAGGACTAGTTATGATGAGCAGTTCTTC. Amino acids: CASSWEGRTSYDEQFF.

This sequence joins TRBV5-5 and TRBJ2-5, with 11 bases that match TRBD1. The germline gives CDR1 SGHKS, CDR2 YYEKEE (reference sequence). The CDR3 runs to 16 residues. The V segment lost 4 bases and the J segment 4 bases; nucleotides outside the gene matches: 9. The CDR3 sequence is CASSGRTGGQGETQYF. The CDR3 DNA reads TGTGCCAGCAGCGGGAGGACAGGGGGCCAGGGAGAGACCCAGTACTTC.

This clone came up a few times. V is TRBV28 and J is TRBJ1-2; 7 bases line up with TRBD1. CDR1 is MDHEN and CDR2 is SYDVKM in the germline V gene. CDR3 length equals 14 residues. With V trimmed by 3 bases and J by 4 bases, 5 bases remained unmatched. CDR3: CASSFEGAGYGYTF. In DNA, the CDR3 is TGTGCCAGCAGTTTCGAGGGGGCGGGCTATGGCTACACCTTC.

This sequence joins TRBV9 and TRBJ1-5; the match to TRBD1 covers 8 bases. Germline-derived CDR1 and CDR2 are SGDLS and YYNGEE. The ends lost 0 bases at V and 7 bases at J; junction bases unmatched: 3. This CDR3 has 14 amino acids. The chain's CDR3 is CASSVGTGGQPQHF. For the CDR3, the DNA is TGTGCCAGCAGCGTAGGTACAGGGGGACAGCCCCAGCATTTT.

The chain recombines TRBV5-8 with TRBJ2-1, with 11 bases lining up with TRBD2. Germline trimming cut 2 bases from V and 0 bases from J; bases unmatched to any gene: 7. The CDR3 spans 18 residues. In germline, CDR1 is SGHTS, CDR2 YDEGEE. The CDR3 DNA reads TGTGCCAGCAGCTTAGGTAGCGGGGGGGGTAGCTCCTACAATGAGCAGTTCTTC. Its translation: CASSLGSGGGSSYNEQFF.